This T cell receptor beta chain was captured in a study of metastatic and nonmetastatic thyroid tumors. Study in general: The comparison covered peripheral blood and tumor or nodule tissue in malignant and benign thyroid patients.

This CDR3 is built from 12 residues. Germline CDR1 MNHNS, CDR2 SASEGT. The V and J ends lost 7 bases and 4 bases respectively, with 10 bases between them. Study findings and constraints: According to reports, the diversity of TCR beta was significantly higher in malignant thyroid tumors than in benign nodules, and this held in both blood and tumor samples.

About this clone itself: Its matching antigen is unknown.

Every patient underwent thyroid surgery untreated. Authors' data handling: The study built a papillary thyroid cancer distant-metastasis classifier from CDR3 differences across clinicopathological groups. TCRdb re-analyzed the PCR reads using MiXCR. Clone size and V and J calls follow TCRdb, not the original study. The repertoire holds about 5,300 clones, with approximately 30% as singletons. J is TRBJ1-2 and V is TRBV6-1; D gene unclear. The TCR originated in a female donor with papillary thyroid cancer or a benign thyroid nodule (not recorded which). Some clones in this sample may be carry-over from other donors' samples. The sequencing sample was made of adjacent normal tissue. The CDR3 region has the DNA TGTGCCAGCACCGGAGCTCCCTATGGCTACACCTTC. This encodes CASTGAPYGYTF.